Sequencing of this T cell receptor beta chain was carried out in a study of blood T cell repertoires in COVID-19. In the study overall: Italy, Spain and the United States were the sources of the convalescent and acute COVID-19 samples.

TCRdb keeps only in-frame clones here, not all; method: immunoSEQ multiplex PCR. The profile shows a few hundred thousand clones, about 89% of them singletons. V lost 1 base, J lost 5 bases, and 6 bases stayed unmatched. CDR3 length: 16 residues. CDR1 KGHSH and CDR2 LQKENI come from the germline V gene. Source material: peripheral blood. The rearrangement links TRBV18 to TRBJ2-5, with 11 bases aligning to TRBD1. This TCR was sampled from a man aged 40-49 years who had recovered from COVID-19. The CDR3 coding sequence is TGTGCCAGCTCACCACGGACAGGGGGCGCGATGGAGACCCAGTACTTC. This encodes CASSPRTGGAMETQYF.